This is a list of T cell receptor beta chains from one sample in a study of T cells after yellow fever vaccination. MiXCR was run by TCRdb on the 5' RACE reads, yielding one entry per CDR3 protein. The repertoire consists of about 360,000 distinct CDR3 sequences, with approximately 5.7% occurring once and the leading ten covering about 15%. Source: PBMCs, taken 5 days after the yellow fever booster vaccination. Receptor source: a man aged 25-45 years who received the YFV17D yellow fever vaccine. Each CDR3 is given with its conserved first and last residue. A D gene is named only where the DNA matches it firmly. The listing skips clone size in some rows; elsewhere it reads once, few, many or a size class.

j_gene | d_gene | v_gene | abundance | len | CDR3nt | CDR3aa
TRBJ1-2 | NA | TRBV29-1 | many | 13 | TGCAGCGTTATATCCGTGGCGTCAAGTGGCTACACCTTC | CSVISVASSGYTF
TRBJ2-1 | NA | TRBV9 | NA | 16 | TGTGCCAGCAGCACTCTGGGAGCTAGTTCCTACAATGAGCAGTTCTTC | CASSTLGASSYNEQFF
TRBJ2-6 | NA | TRBV7-9 | NA | 15 | TGTGCCAGCAGCTACGGACGGACTGGGGCCAACGTCCTGACTTTC | CASSYGRTGANVLTF
TRBJ2-1 | NA | TRBV28 | few | 14 | TGTGCCAGCAGTACACACAGGAGCCGCAATGAGCAGTTCTTC | CASSTHRSRNEQFF
TRBJ1-5 | NA | TRBV4-1 | NA | 14 | TGCGCCAGCAGCCGGGGGTATAGCAATCAGCCCCAGCATTTT | CASSRGYSNQPQHF
TRBJ1-5 | TRBD1 | TRBV20-1 | NA | 16 | TGCAGTGCTAGTGGGCAGGGGGCGATTAGCAATCAGCCCCAGCATTTT | CSASGQGAISNQPQHF
TRBJ2-5 | NA | TRBV7-9 | NA | 17 | TGTGCCAGCAGCTCCCTTGTCCGGGCCGGGGGCGGAGAGACCCAGTACTTC | CASSSLVRAGGGETQYF
TRBJ2-2 | NA | TRBV9 | NA | 15 | TGTGCCAGCAGCGTAGCTCCGGGGTCGGGCGGGGAGCTGTTTTTT | CASSVAPGSGGELFF
TRBJ2-3 | NA | TRBV12-3/TRBV12-4 | few | 14 | TGTGCCAGCAGCGACGTCCTCCTCCCAGATACGCAGTATTTT | CASSDVLLPDTQYF
TRBJ2-3 | NA | TRBV12-3/TRBV12-4 | once | 14 | TGTGCCAGCAGTTTAGACCTCTCATCAGATACGCAGTATTTT | CASSLDLSSDTQYF
TRBJ2-1 | TRBD2 | TRBV27 | NA | 16 | TGTGCCAGCAGTACGGGGGGACTAGCTCGATACAATGAGCAGTTCTTC | CASSTGGLARYNEQFF
TRBJ2-3 | TRBD1 | TRBV27 | NA | 16 | TGTGCCAGCAGTTCGCCGACAGGGGTATTCACAGATACGCAGTATTTT | CASSSPTGVFTDTQYF
TRBJ2-1 | TRBD2 | TRBV7-8 | few | 13 | TGTGCCAGCAGCAATGGGAGGGCCTATGAGCAGTTCTTC | CASSNGRAYEQFF
TRBJ2-7 | NA | TRBV10-3 | many | 14 | TGTGCCATCAGTACACAAGGATCCAGGGGAGAGCAGTACTTC | CAISTQGSRGEQYF
TRBJ1-2 | NA | TRBV18 | few | 13 | TGTGCCAGCTCACCACGGCAAGTCTATGGCTACACCTTC | CASSPRQVYGYTF
TRBJ2-1 | TRBD1 | TRBV24-1 | few | 17 | TGTGCCACCAGTGATAAACCTCCCCGGGACAGGTACAATGAGCAGTTCTTC | CATSDKPPRDRYNEQFF
TRBJ2-7 | NA | TRBV29-1 | many | 13 | TGCAGCGTTGGTAGAGGGATGGCTTACGAGCAGTACTTC | CSVGRGMAYEQYF
TRBJ1-4 | TRBD1 | TRBV27 | NA | 14 | TGTGCCAGCAGCAGACAGGGAACTAATGAAGAACTGTTTTTT | CASSRQGTNEELFF
TRBJ2-7 | NA | TRBV20-1 | NA | 13 | TGCAGTGCACACGGCAGGTACTCCTACGAGCAGTACTTC | CSAHGRYSYEQYF
TRBJ2-4 | NA | TRBV6-1 | many | 14 | TGTGCCAGCCGTGTGGGGCCAGCCAAAAACATTCAGTACTTC | CASRVGPAKNIQYF
TRBJ2-2 | TRBD2 | TRBV20-1 | NA | 15 | TGCAGTGCTGGGGCTAGCGGGAGGGATAGCGGGGAGCTGTTTTTT | CSAGASGRDSGELFF
TRBJ2-2 | NA | TRBV12-3/TRBV12-4 | NA | 15 | TGTGCCAGCAGTCCTCCCTATAGGGCCACCGGGGAGCTGTTTTTT | CASSPPYRATGELFF
TRBJ1-1 | NA | TRBV25-1 | many | 13 | TGTGCCAGCAGTGCGCAAGAGTTCTCGGTCGCTTTCTTT | CASSAQEFSVAFF
TRBJ2-7 | NA | TRBV20-1 | many | 14 | TGCAGTGCTAGAGAAGGACGGAACCGGCGGGAGCAGTACTTC | CSAREGRNRREQYF
TRBJ2-2 | NA | TRBV7-6 | few | 14 | TGTGCCAGCAGCTTAGTGCAGGGTTCCGGGGAGCTGTTTTTT | CASSLVQGSGELFF
TRBJ2-5 | NA | TRBV5-1 | NA | 12 | TGCGCCAGCAGCTTGGCTGCTGAGACCCAGTACTTC | CASSLAAETQYF
TRBJ2-2 | TRBD2 | TRBV15 | many | 17 | TGTGCCACCAGCCTCCCTGGGGGACTAGTTGTAACCGGGGAGCTGTTTTTT | CATSLPGGLVVTGELFF
TRBJ2-7 | TRBD2 | TRBV7-3 | few | 19 | TGTGCCAGCCCTTTTGCAGAGCGGGAGCACCCCAGCGGTCCTTGCGAGCAGTACTTC | CASPFAEREHPSGPCEQYF
TRBJ2-1 | NA | TRBV5-4 | few | 15 | TGTGCCAGCAGCTGGGGGGCGGTAGTTAGCAATGAGCAGTTCTTC | CASSWGAVVSNEQFF
TRBJ2-1 | NA | TRBV6-5 | many | 16 | TGTGCCAGCAGTTACTCTACAGGTGATTCCTACAATGAGCAGTTCTTC | CASSYSTGDSYNEQFF
TRBJ2-5 | TRBD2 | TRBV28 | NA | 16 | TGTGCCAGCAGTTCATTTGGGACTAGCTACCAAGAGACCCAGTACTTC | CASSSFGTSYQETQYF
TRBJ1-2 | NA | TRBV24-1 | many | 14 | TGTGCCACCAGTGATTTATCAGGGACAAGTGGCTACACCTTC | CATSDLSGTSGYTF
TRBJ1-2 | NA | TRBV5-1 | many | 12 | TGCGCCAGCAGCTCCCAGGGTGCGGGCTACACCTTC | CASSSQGAGYTF
TRBJ2-3 | TRBD2 | TRBV29-1 | few | 16 | TGCAGCGTTGAAGGGGGACTAGCGGGAAGCACAGATACGCAGTATTTT | CSVEGGLAGSTDTQYF
TRBJ2-5 | NA | TRBV18 | many | 13 | TGTGCCAGCTCACAAACCGATGTAGGGACCCAGTACTTC | CASSQTDVGTQYF
TRBJ2-5 | TRBD2 | TRBV2 | NA | 13 | TGTGCCACCCAGCGGGGTGGGGTAGAGACCCAGTACTTC | CATQRGGVETQYF
TRBJ2-5 | TRBD1 | TRBV5-1 | few | 14 | TGCGCCAGCAGCTTTACAGGGGTGGCAGAGACCCAGTACTTC | CASSFTGVAETQYF
TRBJ1-2 | NA | TRBV4-3 | few | 13 | TGCGCCAGCAGGCTCCAGGGGCACTATGGCTACACCTTC | CASRLQGHYGYTF
TRBJ2-1 | TRBD1 | TRBV5-1 | many | 15 | TGCGCCAGCAGCTCCGGACAGGGGGCTTACAATGAGCAGTTCTTC | CASSSGQGAYNEQFF
TRBJ2-7 | TRBD1 | TRBV20-1 | NA | 12 | TGCAGTGCTACCCCAGGGGGTCTGAGGCAGTACTTC | CSATPGGLRQYF
TRBJ2-1 | TRBD2 | TRBV20-1 | few | 15 | TGCAGTGCCAATTTGTGGGGACTAGGACACAATGAGCAGTTCTTC | CSANLWGLGHNEQFF
TRBJ2-3 | TRBD2 | TRBV7-2 | many | 15 | TGTGCCAGCGATTCTAGCGGGAGGGCCGGAGATACGCAGTATTTT | CASDSSGRAGDTQYF
TRBJ2-7 | NA | TRBV5-4 | few | 15 | TGTGCCAGCAGCATTACAGGGCTTAGCTCCTACGAGCAGTACTTC | CASSITGLSSYEQYF
TRBJ2-2 | TRBD1 | TRBV18 | many | 14 | TGTGCCAGCTCCCGACAGGGCAACACCGGGGAGCTGTTTTTT | CASSRQGNTGELFF
TRBJ2-7 | NA | TRBV28 | many | 12 | TGTGCCGTCACGGACAGCTACTACGAGCAGTACTTC | CAVTDSYYEQYF
TRBJ2-2 | NA | TRBV12-3/TRBV12-4 | NA | 14 | TGTGCCAGCAAATCCGGACAGAACACCGGGGAGCTGTTTTTT | CASKSGQNTGELFF
TRBJ2-4 | NA | TRBV7-9 | few | 17 | TGTGCCAGCAGCTACCTGCGCGTGGGCGAGGCCAAAAACATTCAGTACTTC | CASSYLRVGEAKNIQYF
TRBJ1-1 | NA | TRBV11-2 | few | 15 | TGTGCCAGCAGCTTAAATCAGGCCATGAACACTGAAGCTTTCTTT | CASSLNQAMNTEAFF
TRBJ2-7 | NA | TRBV20-1 | many | 12 | TGCAGTGCTGGCCGGGAATCCTTGGAGCAGTACTTC | CSAGRESLEQYF
TRBJ2-4 | NA | TRBV5-1 | many | 17 | TGCGCCAGCAGCTCCCGGGCGGGGGCTCTAGCCAAAAACATTCAGTACTTC | CASSSRAGALAKNIQYF
TRBJ2-3 | TRBD2 | TRBV15 | NA | 16 | TGTGCCACCAGCAGATTGGTTAGCGGGAGTATAGATACGCAGTATTTT | CATSRLVSGSIDTQYF
TRBJ2-2 | NA | TRBV5-1 | many | 15 | TGCGCCAGCAGCTTGAGAGGGCAAGACACCGGGGAGCTGTTTTTT | CASSLRGQDTGELFF
TRBJ1-2 | TRBD1 | TRBV6-4 | NA | 13 | TGTGCCAGCAGTGCCCAGGGGACAGGGGACTACACCTTC | CASSAQGTGDYTF
TRBJ2-2 | TRBD2 | TRBV12-3/TRBV12-4 | NA | 21 | TGTGCCAGCAGTTTTAATATAGCAACTAGCGGGAACTCGACCGTCACCGGGGAGCTGTTTTTT | CASSFNIATSGNSTVTGELFF
TRBJ1-2 | NA | TRBV5-4 | many | 14 | TGTGCCAGCAGCTTGTTGGAACCTCGCTTTGGCTACACCTTC | CASSLLEPRFGYTF
TRBJ2-7 | NA | TRBV5-1 | many | 15 | TGCGCCAGCAGCTTGGGAGGAACTCCCTCCTACGAGCAGTACTTC | CASSLGGTPSYEQYF
TRBJ2-3 | NA | TRBV12-3/TRBV12-4 | many | 11 | TGTGCCAGCACCATCACAGATACGCAGTATTTT | CASTITDTQYF
TRBJ2-3 | NA | TRBV12-3/TRBV12-4 | many | 16 | TGTGCCAGCAGCCCCGTTTGGGGGACGACCACAGATACGCAGTATTTT | CASSPVWGTTTDTQYF
TRBJ2-7 | TRBD1 | TRBV7-2 | NA | 15 | TGTGCCAGCAGCTACGGGACAGGGCTCTTCTACGAGCAGTACTTC | CASSYGTGLFYEQYF
TRBJ2-5 | TRBD2 | TRBV5-4 | many | 16 | TGTGCCAGCAGCTTGGGTATAGCGGGGGTACAAGAGACCCAGTACTTC | CASSLGIAGVQETQYF